The 29 T cell receptor beta chains in this list originate from one sample, sequenced in a study of blood T cells in healthy people across ages. Combining a sample-barcoded 5' primer with a J-beta primer mix, a second PCR ran for about 7 to 11 cycles. Via MiXCR, TCRdb re-called the 5' RACE reads, giving one row per CDR3 protein. This table has about 570,000 distinct CDR3 sequences, 25% to 30% appearing once. The source material was blood. The receptors shown here come from a woman in her sixties or seventies in good health.

The genes are TRBV7-2 and TRBJ2-5; D uncertain. Germline-derived CDR1 and CDR2 are SGHTA and FQGNSA. V was shortened by 4 bases and J by 7 bases, with 16 bases between the two germline ends. This CDR3 spans 14 amino acids. CDR3 DNA: TGTGCCAGCAGCTCCTCGGCGATCCGCGGGACCCAGTACTTC. Its translation: CASSSSAIRGTQYF.

This rearrangement joins TRBV29-1 to TRBJ2-1; D assignment may be TRBD1 or TRBD2 (5 bases each). The V end lost 6 bases, the J end lost 8 bases, and 11 bases lay between the germline ends. Per germline, CDR1 SQVTM and CDR2 ANQGSEA. There are 11 residues in the CDR3. CDR3 DNA: TGCAGCGTGGGAGTAGGGGATGAGCAGTTCTTC. Translated, it gives CSVGVGDEQFF.

V gene TRBV10-3 combines with J gene TRBJ2-5; maybe TRBD1 (6 bases). The assigned J gene may be wrong: the sequence end matches TRBJ2-7 better. The CDR3 has 12 amino acids. CDR1 is ENHRY, CDR2 SYGVKD, per germline. CDR3 amino acids: CAIGGGSYEQYF. Here the CDR3 DNA reads TGTGCCATCGGGGGCGGCTCCTACGAGCAGTACTTC.

This clonotype has just a few counts. J is TRBJ2-3 and V is TRBV9, with 7 bases that match TRBD1. This CDR3 has 15 residues. Germline loops: CDR1 SGDLS, CDR2 YYNGEE. V lost 4 bases and J lost 2; bases outside the gene matches: 7. CDR3 nucleotides: TGTGCCAGCAGCCCAACAGGGGCCCCCACAGATACGCAGTATTTT. It yields the protein CASSPTGAPTDTQYF. Based on the CDR3 plus reference TRBV9 and TRBJ2-3, the full variable domain is DSGVTQTPKHLITATGQRVTLRCSPRSGDLSVYWYQQSLDQGLQFLIQYYNGEERAKGNILERFSAQQFPDLHSELNLSSLELGDSALYFCASSPTGAPTDTQYFGPGTRLTVL.

This clonotype has only a few counts. V usage is TRBV7-2 and J usage is TRBJ1-2, with D perhaps matching TRBD1 (5 bases). Germline loops: CDR1 SGHTA, CDR2 FQGNSA. CDR3 length: 13 amino acids. The germline V and J ends were trimmed by 7 bases and 6 bases, with 15 bases remaining between them. For the CDR3, the DNA is TGTGCCAGCATCCGACAGCGAGACGATGGCTACACCTTC. The encoded protein is CASIRQRDDGYTF.

The sample holds a few counts of this clonotype. The chain is built from TRBV6-5 and TRBJ2-7; the match to TRBD1 covers 12 bases. The CDR3 sequence is 16 residues long. Germline V gene lookup returns CDR1 MNHEY and CDR2 SVGAGI. V lost 0 bases to trimming and J lost 4 bases; unmatched junction nucleotides: 4. The CDR3 is CASSYSGTGGQYEQYF. CDR3 DNA: TGTGCCAGCAGTTACTCCGGGACAGGGGGCCAGTACGAGCAGTACTTC.

This rearrangement joins TRBV9 to TRBJ2-5; TRBD1 might be the D (5 bases). The end of the DNA fits TRBJ2-1 better, so the J call may be wrong. The CDR3 consists of 14 residues. CDR1 and CDR2 from the germline V gene are SGDLS and YYNGEE. For the CDR3, the DNA is TGTGCCAGCAGCGTAGCAGGGTACTACAATGAGCAGTTCTTC. Its translation is CASSVAGYYNEQFF.

The table lists this clonotype with a few counts. This chain joins TRBV29-1 and TRBJ2-5; the D gene is possibly TRBD1 (6 bases). V lost 7 bases, J lost 5 bases, and 11 bases lay in between. The germline CDR1 and CDR2 sequences are SQVTM and ANQGSEA. The CDR3 has 11 residues. The CDR3 protein is CSERTDETQYF. DNA of the CDR3: TGCAGCGAACGGACAGATGAGACCCAGTACTTC.

V usage is TRBV24-1 and J usage is TRBJ1-1; maybe TRBD1 (5 bases). The CDR3 is 13 residues long. The germline V gene encodes CDR1 KGHDR and CDR2 SFDVKD. With 4 bases removed from V and 11 bases from J, the gap between germline ends came to 16 bases. DNA of the CDR3: TGTGCCACCAGTGACCCTGAACGGGGGGAGGCTTTCTTT. Translation gives CATSDPERGEAFF.

This clonotype was counted a few times. The chain couples TRBV20-1 to TRBJ1-4; possibly TRBD1 for D (5 bases). Germline loops: CDR1 DFQATT, CDR2 SNEGSKA (reference sequence). The CDR3 runs to 13 residues. The V end lost 5 bases, the J end lost 8 bases, and 15 bases lay between the germline ends. CDR3 DNA: TGCAGTGCTTCGTTTAGGGGAAACGAAAAACTGTTTTTT. Translated: CSASFRGNEKLFF.

The V and J genes are TRBV5-6 and TRBJ2-7; D perhaps matches TRBD1 (5 bases). Germline CDR1 and CDR2: SGHDT and YYEEEE. CDR3 length: 14 amino acids. V was clipped by 3 bases and J by 2 bases, with 12 bases between them. DNA of the CDR3: TGTGCCAGCAGCTGGCAGGGCCCACCCTACGAGCAGTACTTC. Amino acid sequence: CASSWQGPPYEQYF.

This chain uses TRBV6-1 with TRBJ1-4; no reliable D call. The CDR3 spans 14 residues. V lost 2 bases and J lost 7, with 11 bases in between. CDR1 is MNHNS and CDR2 is SASEGT in the germline V gene. CDR3 sequence: CASSEIWGIEKLFF. Here the CDR3 DNA reads TGTGCCAGCAGTGAAATTTGGGGAATTGAAAAACTGTTTTTT.

This chain uses TRBV5-1 with TRBJ1-4; unclear D gene. Trimming left V 4 bases short and J 7 bases short, with 14 bases between. This CDR3 is 14 amino acids long. Germline V gene lookup returns CDR1 SGHRS and CDR2 YFSETQ. The CDR3, as DNA: TGCGCCAGCAGCCCTGGAGGGAAGGGTGAAAAACTGTTTTTT. Protein product: CASSPGGKGEKLFF.

The V call is TRBV11-2, the J call TRBJ2-3; D uncertain. CDR3 length: 17 residues. The V gene's germline CDR1 is SGHAT and CDR2 FQNNGV. Trimming took off 0 bases at V and 1 base at J, with 14 bases between the two ends. CDR3 loop: CASSLDLVGTRTDTQYF. The CDR3, as DNA: TGTGCCAGCAGCTTAGATCTCGTGGGCACCCGCACAGATACGCAGTATTTT.

The sample holds one count of this clonotype. The genes are TRBV12-3 or TRBV12-4 and TRBJ2-3, with a tentative D call TRBD2 (5 bases). V was pared by 8 bases and J by 2 bases, with 14 bases between. The CDR3 extends over 14 amino acids. The chain's CDR3 is CASPMEVFTDTQYF. CDR3 DNA: TGTGCCAGCCCCATGGAGGTTTTCACAGATACGCAGTATTTT.

The chain recombines TRBV9 with TRBJ2-3; TRBD2 agrees at 7 bases. There are 14 residues in the CDR3. Germline V lookup: CDR1 SGDLS, CDR2 YYNGEE. The junction had 8 bases not matched to a gene; V was cut back by 6 bases and J by 4 bases. CDR3 sequence: CASTRVGGSDTQYF. CDR3 nucleotides: TGTGCCAGCACAAGGGTGGGGGGGTCAGATACGCAGTATTTT.

This chain links TRBV7-9 with TRBJ1-1, with 10 bases matching TRBD1. The germline gives CDR1 SEHNR, CDR2 FQNEAQ (reference sequence). The CDR3 is 16 amino acids. With 5 bases clipped from V and 5 bases from J, the junction kept 11 bases outside the gene matches. CDR3 loop: CASSIRDTGQGTEAFF. CDR3 in DNA: TGTGCCAGCAGCATTCGGGATACGGGACAGGGGACTGAAGCTTTCTTT.

In its sample, this clonotype was seen a few times. V gene TRBV29-1 combines with J gene TRBJ2-5; TRBD1 matches at 11 bases. Germline V CDR1 and CDR2: SQVTM, ANQGSEA. After removal of 6 bases from V and 1 base from J, the junction contained 4 bases not matched to a gene. The CDR3 sequence is 14 residues long. The DNA for the CDR3 is TGCAGCGTCTCGGGACAGGGGGTCCAAGAGACCCAGTACTTC. Amino acid sequence: CSVSGQGVQETQYF.

This chain uses TRBV20-1 with TRBJ2-1; 12 positions agree with TRBD2. The junction had 9 bases not matched to a gene; V was cut back by 3 bases and J by 0 bases. CDR1 is DFQATT, CDR2 SNEGSKA, per germline (reference sequence). The CDR3 runs 18 residues. The CDR3 region is CSARSSGRALNSYNEQFF. CDR3 nucleotide sequence: TGCAGTGCTAGGTCTAGCGGGAGGGCCCTTAACTCCTACAATGAGCAGTTCTTC.

V usage is TRBV19 and J usage is TRBJ1-1; D is unclear. This CDR3 region has 14 residues. The germline V gene has CDR1 LNHDA and CDR2 SQIVND (reference sequence). Between the trimmed V and J ends, which lost 8 bases and 5 bases, there was a span of 18 bases. The CDR3 sequence is CASVSRSRATEAFF. The DNA of the CDR3 is TGTGCCAGTGTCTCTCGTTCCCGGGCTACTGAAGCTTTCTTT. The whole variable domain, filled in from reference TRBV19 and TRBJ1-1, reads DGGITQSPKYLFRKEGQNVTLSCEQNLNHDAMYWYRQDPGQGLRLIYYSQIVNDFQKGDIAEGYSVSREKKESFPLTVTSAQKNPTAFYLCASVSRSRATEAFFGQGTRLTVV.

This chain uses TRBV29-1 with TRBJ1-2, with D tentatively TRBD1 (5 bases). V was shortened by 1 base and J by 8 bases, with 14 bases between the two germline ends. The CDR3 runs to 13 residues. Germline assignment: CDR1 SQVTM and CDR2 ANQGSEA. CDR3 nucleotides: TGCAGCGTTGAAGTAGGGGCGGCGAGAGGCTACACCTTC. Translated: CSVEVGAARGYTF.

This clonotype has more than one count but fewer than ten. V is TRBV29-1 and J is TRBJ2-1, with D tentatively TRBD2 (7 bases). CDR1 and CDR2 (germline): SQVTM, ANQGSEA. This CDR3 has 14 residues. The CDR3 DNA reads TGCGCGGGGGCAGGCCAAAGCTTCGGTAATGAGCAGTTCTTC. Translation: CAGAGQSFGNEQFF.

This clonotype was seen more than once but under ten times. V is TRBV4-1 and J is TRBJ1-1; D not resolved. V lost 0 bases, J lost 2 bases, and 7 bases lay in between. The CDR3 sequence is 14 residues long. Germline V CDR1 and CDR2: MGHRA, YSYEKL. CDR3 nucleotides: TGCGCCAGCAGCCAAGAGCCAGGTAACACTGAAGCTTTCTTT. This codes for CASSQEPGNTEAFF.

This chain links TRBV3-1 with TRBJ2-5, with unresolved D. Per the germline V gene, CDR1 is LGHDT and CDR2 is YNNKEL (reference sequence). The ends were cut back, 3 bases at V and 5 bases at J, with 10 bases in the middle. The CDR3 loop spans 13 amino acids. Here the CDR3 reads CASSHYRAETQYF. CDR3 in DNA: TGTGCCAGCAGCCACTATCGGGCGGAGACCCAGTACTTC.

In this sample, this clonotype turned up a few times. This sequence joins TRBV20-1 and TRBJ1-1, with a tentative D call TRBD1 (6 bases). Germline loops: CDR1 DFQATT, CDR2 SNEGSKA (reference sequence). The CDR3 runs to 13 residues. V gave up 1 base and J gave up 7 bases, with 13 bases separating them. CDR3 loop: CSARVGTYNEAFF. The CDR3 nucleotides are TGCAGTGCTAGAGTGGGGACATACAATGAAGCTTTCTTT.

The chain recombines TRBV29-1 with TRBJ2-7; D may be TRBD1 (6 bases). CDR3 length: 12 residues. Germline CDR1 SQVTM, CDR2 ANQGSEA. The V and J ends lost 5 bases and 3 bases respectively, with 11 bases between them. CDR3 sequence (DNA): TGCAGCGTTTCACAGGGCTACTACGAGCAGTACTTC. Residues: CSVSQGYYEQYF.

The chain uses TRBV20-1 and TRBJ2-7; unclear D gene. Trimming shortened V by 3 bases and J by 4 bases, and 10 bases separated the two germline ends. CDR1 is DFQATT and CDR2 is SNEGSKA in the germline V gene (reference sequence). The length of the CDR3 is 12 residues. CDR3 in DNA: TGCAGTGCTAGCGGCCCGAAGTACGAGCAGTACTTC. Translating gives CSASGPKYEQYF.

Worth noting for this clonotype: The CDR3 end shows no conserved phenylalanine or tryptophan, and so a read error is likely. The gene calls are TRBV15 and TRBJ2-1; D is uncertain. Germline CDR1 LNHNV, CDR2 YYDKDF (reference sequence). The CDR3 runs 13 residues. The ends were cut back, 2 bases at V and 6 bases at J, with 8 bases in the middle. The CDR3 nucleotides are TGTGCCACCAGCAGATTGGAGACCAATGAGCAGTTCCTC. It is translated as CATSRLETNEQFL.

The rearrangement uses TRBV6-2 or TRBV6-3 and TRBJ2-4; TRBD2 might be the D (5 bases). CDR1 and CDR2 (germline): MNHEY, SVGEGT. Trimming removed 2 bases from V and 5 bases from J, with 16 bases in between. CDR3 size: 16 residues. The CDR3: CASSYGSVGLQNIQYF. The CDR3 DNA sequence: TGTGCCAGCAGTTACGGCTCGGTAGGACTCCAAAACATTCAGTACTTC.